This T cell receptor beta chain was retrieved from a study of shared clonotypes between healthy human individuals. Donors had no recently reported acute infections or vaccinations and were HIV-negative. About this clone itself: What it recognizes is unknown. A far larger clone is only one base removed, so a read error is likely.

From germline, CDR1 is GTSNPN and CDR2 SVGIG (reference sequence). The V and J ends lost 0 bases and 6 bases respectively, with 11 bases between them. CDR3 length: 13 amino acids. Study-level points and caveats: Among donors, clonotype sharing was expected to be affected by sequencing depth.

Amplification in unsorted PBMC replicate PCRs started from around 300 ng DNA, which equals roughly 27,000 T cell genomes. Researchers sequenced unsorted PBMC DNA using ten immunoSEQ deep assay plates. Assay used: immunoSEQ multiplex PCR; TCRdb lists only in-frame clones, some missing. Counted here are fewer than 600,000 clones, about four fifths occurring once; the ten biggest clones make up under 15%. This sequence joins TRBV30 and TRBJ1-1, with D hard to call. The clonotype comes from a woman aged 40 to 55 in good health. Some clones in this sample may be carry-over from other donors' samples. The specimen sequenced was PBMCs. CDR3: CAWSVPAEPEAFF. The CDR3 region has the DNA TGTGCCTGGAGTGTACCCGCCGAACCTGAAGCTTTCTTT.